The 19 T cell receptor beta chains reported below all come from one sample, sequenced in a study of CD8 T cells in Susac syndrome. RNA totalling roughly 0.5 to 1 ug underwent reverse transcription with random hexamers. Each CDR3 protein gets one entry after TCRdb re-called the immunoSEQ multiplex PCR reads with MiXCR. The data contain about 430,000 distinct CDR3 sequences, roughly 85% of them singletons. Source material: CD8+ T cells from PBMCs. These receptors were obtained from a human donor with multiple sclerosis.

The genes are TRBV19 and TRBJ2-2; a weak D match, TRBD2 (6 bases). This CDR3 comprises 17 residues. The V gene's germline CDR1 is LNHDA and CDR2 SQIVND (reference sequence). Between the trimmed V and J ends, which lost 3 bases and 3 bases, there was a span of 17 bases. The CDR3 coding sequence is TGTGCCAGTAGTATCGCAGAGGAGGGGTCCGACACCGGGGAGCTGTTTTTT. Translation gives CASSIAEEGSDTGELFF.

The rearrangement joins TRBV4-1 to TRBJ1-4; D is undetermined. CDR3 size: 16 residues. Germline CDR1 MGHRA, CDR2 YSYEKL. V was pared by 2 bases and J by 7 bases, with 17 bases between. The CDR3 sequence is CASSQTYGLEGEKLFF. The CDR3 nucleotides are TGCGCCAGCAGCCAAACGTACGGGTTGGAGGGTGAAAAACTGTTTTTT.

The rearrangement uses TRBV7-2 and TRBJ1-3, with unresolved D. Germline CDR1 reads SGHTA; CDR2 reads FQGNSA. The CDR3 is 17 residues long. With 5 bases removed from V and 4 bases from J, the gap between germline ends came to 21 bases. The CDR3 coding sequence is TGTGCCAGCAGCCCTCGGGGAGGACTCTCCTCCGGAAACACCATATATTTT. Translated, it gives CASSPRGGLSSGNTIYF.

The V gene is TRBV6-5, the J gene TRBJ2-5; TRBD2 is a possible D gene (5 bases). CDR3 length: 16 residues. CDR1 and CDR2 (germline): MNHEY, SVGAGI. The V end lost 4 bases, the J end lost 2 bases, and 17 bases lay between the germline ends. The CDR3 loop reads CASSSHPSGVQETQYF. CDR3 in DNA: TGTGCCAGCAGTTCTCACCCCTCCGGGGTTCAAGAGACCCAGTACTTC.

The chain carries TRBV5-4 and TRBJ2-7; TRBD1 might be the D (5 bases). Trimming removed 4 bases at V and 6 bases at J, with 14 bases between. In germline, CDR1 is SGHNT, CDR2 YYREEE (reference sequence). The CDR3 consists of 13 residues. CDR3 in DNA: TGTGCCAGCAGCCCCGATTCAGGGTCCGAGCAGTACTTC. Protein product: CASSPDSGSEQYF. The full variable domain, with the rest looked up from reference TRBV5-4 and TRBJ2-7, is ETGVTQSPTHLIKTRGQQVTLRCSSQSGHNTVSWYQQALGQGPQFIFQYYREEENGRGNFPPRFSGLQFPNYSSELNVNALELDDSALYLCASSPDSGSEQYFGPGTRLTVT.

The CDR3 sequence: CASRTEGAWNEQFF. CDR3 DNA: TGTGCCAGCAGGACAGAGGGGGCCTGGAATGAGCAGTTCTTC. This chain uses TRBV25-1 with TRBJ2-1; 7 nucleotides match TRBD1. J lost 7 bases, V lost 6 bases, and 9 bases had no gene match. The CDR3 spans 14 residues. CDR1 is MGHDK and CDR2 is SYGVNS in the germline V gene.

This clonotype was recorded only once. CDR3 loop: CASSLDMRQGNYGYTF. The CDR3, as DNA: TGTGCCAGCAGCTTAGATATGAGACAGGGGAACTATGGCTACACCTTC. The chain links TRBV11-2 to TRBJ1-2; 8 nucleotides agree with TRBD1. Germline V gene data show CDR1 as SGHAT and CDR2 as FQNNGV. This CDR3 region has 16 residues. Trimming took 0 bases from V and 2 from J; bases not matched to a gene: 5.

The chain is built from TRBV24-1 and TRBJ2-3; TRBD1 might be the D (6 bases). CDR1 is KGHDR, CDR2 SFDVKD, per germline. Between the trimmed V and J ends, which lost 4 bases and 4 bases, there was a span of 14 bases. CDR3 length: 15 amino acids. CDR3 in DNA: TGTGCCACCAGTGACGTTGGGGGCCCGGCAGATACGCAGTATTTT. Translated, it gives CATSDVGGPADTQYF.

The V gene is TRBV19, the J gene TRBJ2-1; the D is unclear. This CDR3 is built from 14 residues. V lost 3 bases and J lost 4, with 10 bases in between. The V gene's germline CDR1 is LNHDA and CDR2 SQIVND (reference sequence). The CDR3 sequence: CASSIGQFYNEQFF. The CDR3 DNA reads TGTGCCAGTAGTATTGGGCAGTTTTACAATGAGCAGTTCTTC.

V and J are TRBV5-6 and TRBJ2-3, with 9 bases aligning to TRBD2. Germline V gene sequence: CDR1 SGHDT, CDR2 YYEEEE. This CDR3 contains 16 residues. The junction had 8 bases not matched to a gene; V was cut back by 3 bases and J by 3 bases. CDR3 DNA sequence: TGTGCCAGCAGCTCCGTTAGCGGGAGTACAACAGATACGCAGTATTTT. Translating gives CASSSVSGSTTDTQYF.

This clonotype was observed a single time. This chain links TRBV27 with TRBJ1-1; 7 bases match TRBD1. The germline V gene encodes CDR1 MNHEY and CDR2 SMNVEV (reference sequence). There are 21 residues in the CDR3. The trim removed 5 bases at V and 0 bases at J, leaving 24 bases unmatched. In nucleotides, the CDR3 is TGTGCCAGCAGTACCGGACAGGCAATTTCCCCGTCGGTGAGCATGAACACTGAAGCTTTCTTT. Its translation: CASSTGQAISPSVSMNTEAFF.

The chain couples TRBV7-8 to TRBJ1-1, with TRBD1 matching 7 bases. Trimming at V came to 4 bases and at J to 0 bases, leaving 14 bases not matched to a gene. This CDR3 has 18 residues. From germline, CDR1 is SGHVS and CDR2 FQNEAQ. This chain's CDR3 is CASSSTTLAGGLNTEAFF. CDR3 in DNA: TGTGCCAGCAGCTCTACGACACTGGCAGGGGGTTTGAACACTGAAGCTTTCTTT. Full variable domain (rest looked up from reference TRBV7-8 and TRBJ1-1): GAGVSQSPRYKVAKRGQDVALRCDPISGHVSLFWYQQALGQGPEFLTYFQNEAQLDKSGLPSDRFFAERPEGSVSTLKIQRTQQEDSAVYLCASSSTTLAGGLNTEAFFGQGTRLTVV.

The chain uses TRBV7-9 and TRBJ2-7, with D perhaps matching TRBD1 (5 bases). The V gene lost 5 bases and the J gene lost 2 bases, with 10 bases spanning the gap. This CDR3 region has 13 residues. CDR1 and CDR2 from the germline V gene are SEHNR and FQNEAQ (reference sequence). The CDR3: CASSNGHTYEQYF. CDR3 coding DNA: TGTGCCAGCAGCAACGGACATACCTACGAGCAGTACTTC.

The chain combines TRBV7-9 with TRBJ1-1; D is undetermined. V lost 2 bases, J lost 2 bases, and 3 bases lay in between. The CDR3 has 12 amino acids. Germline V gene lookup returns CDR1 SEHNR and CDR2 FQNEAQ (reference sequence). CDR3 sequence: CASSLINTEAFF. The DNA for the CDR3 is TGTGCCAGCAGCTTAATCAACACTGAAGCTTTCTTT.

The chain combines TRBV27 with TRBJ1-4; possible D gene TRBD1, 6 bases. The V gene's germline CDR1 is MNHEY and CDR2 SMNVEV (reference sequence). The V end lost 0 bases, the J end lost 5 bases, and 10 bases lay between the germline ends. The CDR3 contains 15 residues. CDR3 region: CASSLSETGNEKLFF. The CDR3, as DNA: TGTGCCAGCAGTTTATCCGAGACAGGAAATGAAAAACTGTTTTTT.

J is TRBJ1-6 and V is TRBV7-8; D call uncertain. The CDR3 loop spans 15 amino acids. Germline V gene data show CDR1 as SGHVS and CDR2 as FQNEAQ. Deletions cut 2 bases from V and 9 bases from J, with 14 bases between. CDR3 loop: CASSLKRDYVSPLHF. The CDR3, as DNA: TGTGCCAGCAGCTTAAAAAGGGATTATGTTTCACCCCTCCACTTT.

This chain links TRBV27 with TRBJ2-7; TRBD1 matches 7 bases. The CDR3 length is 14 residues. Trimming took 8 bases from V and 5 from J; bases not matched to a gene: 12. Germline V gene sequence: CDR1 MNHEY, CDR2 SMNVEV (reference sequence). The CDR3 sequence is CASGKTGIVDEQYF. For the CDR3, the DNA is TGTGCCAGCGGGAAGACAGGGATCGTCGACGAGCAGTACTTC.

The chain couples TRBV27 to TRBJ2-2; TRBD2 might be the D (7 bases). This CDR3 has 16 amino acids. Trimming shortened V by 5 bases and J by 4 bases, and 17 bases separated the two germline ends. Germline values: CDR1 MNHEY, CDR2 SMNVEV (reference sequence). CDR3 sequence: CASSPEGGEGTGELFF. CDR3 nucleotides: TGTGCCAGCAGTCCAGAGGGGGGGGAGGGCACCGGGGAGCTGTTTTTT.

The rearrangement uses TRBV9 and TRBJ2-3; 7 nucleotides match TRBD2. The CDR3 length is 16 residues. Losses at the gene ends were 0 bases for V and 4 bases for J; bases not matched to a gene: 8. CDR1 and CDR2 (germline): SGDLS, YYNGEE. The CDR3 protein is CASSVASAGVPDTQYF. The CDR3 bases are TGTGCCAGCAGCGTAGCTTCGGCGGGAGTTCCAGATACGCAGTATTTT.